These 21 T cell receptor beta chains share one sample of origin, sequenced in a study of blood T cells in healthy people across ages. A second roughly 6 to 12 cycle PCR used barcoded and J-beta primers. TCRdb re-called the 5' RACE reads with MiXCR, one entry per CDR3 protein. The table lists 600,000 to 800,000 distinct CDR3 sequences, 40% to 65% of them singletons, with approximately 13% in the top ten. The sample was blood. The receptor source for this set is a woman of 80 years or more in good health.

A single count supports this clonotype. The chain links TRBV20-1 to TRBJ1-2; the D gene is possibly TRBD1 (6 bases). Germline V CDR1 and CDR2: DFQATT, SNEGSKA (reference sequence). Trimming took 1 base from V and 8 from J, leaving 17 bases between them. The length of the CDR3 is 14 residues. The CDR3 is CSARAGQFSRGYTF. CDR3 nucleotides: TGCAGTGCTAGAGCTGGACAGTTCTCCAGGGGCTACACCTTC.

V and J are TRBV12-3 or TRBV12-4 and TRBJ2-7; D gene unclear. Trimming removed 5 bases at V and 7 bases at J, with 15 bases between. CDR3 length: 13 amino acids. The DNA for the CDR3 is TGTGCCAGCAGTGCCGTGACTGGGAATGAGCAGTACTTC. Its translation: CASSAVTGNEQYF.

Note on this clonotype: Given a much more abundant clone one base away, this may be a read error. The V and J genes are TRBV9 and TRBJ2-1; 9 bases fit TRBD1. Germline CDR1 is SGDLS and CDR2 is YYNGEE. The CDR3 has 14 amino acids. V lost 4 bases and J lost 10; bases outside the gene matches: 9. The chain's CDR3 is CASSTMGQGKEQFF. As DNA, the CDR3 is TGTGCCAGCAGCACAATGGGACAGGGAAAGGAGCAGTTCTTC. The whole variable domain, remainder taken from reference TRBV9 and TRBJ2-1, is DSGVTQTPKHLITATGQRVTLRCSPRSGDLSVYWYQQSLDQGLQFLIQYYNGEERAKGNILERFSAQQFPDLHSELNLSSLELGDSALYFCASSTMGQGKEQFFGPGTRLTVL.

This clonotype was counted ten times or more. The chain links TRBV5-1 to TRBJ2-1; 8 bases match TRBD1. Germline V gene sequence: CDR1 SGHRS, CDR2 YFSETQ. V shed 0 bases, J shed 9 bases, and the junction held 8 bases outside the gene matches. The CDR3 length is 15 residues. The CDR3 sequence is CASSLGDRNVPEQFF. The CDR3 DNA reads TGCGCCAGCAGCTTGGGGGACAGGAATGTACCTGAGCAGTTCTTC.

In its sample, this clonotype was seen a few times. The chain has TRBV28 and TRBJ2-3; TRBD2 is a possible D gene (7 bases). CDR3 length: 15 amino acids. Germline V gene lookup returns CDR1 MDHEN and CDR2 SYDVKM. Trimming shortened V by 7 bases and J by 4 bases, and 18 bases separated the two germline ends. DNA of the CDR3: TGTGCCAGCACCCTTATCAGGGGAGGGTCAGATACGCAGTATTTT. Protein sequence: CASTLIRGGSDTQYF.

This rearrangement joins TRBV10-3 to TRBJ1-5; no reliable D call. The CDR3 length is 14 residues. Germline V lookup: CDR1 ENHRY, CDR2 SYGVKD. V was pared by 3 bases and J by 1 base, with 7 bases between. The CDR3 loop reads CAISEGISNQPQHF. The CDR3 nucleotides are TGTGCCATCAGTGAAGGGATCAGCAATCAGCCCCAGCATTTT.

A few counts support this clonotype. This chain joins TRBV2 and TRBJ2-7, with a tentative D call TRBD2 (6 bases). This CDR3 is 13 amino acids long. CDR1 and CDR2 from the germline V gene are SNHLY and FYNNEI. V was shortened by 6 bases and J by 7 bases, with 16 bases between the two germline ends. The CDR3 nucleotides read TGTGCCAGCAGACGGGTCGGGGGAAGGGAGCAGTACTTC. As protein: CASRRVGGREQYF.

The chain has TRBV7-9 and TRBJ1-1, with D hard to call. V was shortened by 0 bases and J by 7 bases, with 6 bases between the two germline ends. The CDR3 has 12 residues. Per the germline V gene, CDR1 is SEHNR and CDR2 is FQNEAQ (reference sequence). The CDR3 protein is CASSLAGREAFF. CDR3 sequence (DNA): TGTGCCAGCAGCTTAGCCGGGCGTGAAGCTTTCTTT. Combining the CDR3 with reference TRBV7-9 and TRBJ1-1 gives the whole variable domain DTGVSQNPRHKITKRGQNVTFRCDPISEHNRLYWYRQTLGQGPEFLTYFQNEAQLEKSRLLSDRFSAERPKGSFSTLEIQRTEQGDSAMYLCASSLAGREAFFGQGTRLTVV.

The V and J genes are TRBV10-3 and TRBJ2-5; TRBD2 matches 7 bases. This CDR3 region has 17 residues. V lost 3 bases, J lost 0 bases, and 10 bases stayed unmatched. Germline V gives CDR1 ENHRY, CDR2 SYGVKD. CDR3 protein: CAISDASAGEYQETQYF. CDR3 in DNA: TGTGCCATCAGTGACGCCTCTGCGGGGGAGTACCAAGAGACCCAGTACTTC.

The CDR3 loop is CASSTGPQGNSPLHF. CDR3 nucleotides: TGTGCCAGCAGTACCGGGCCCCAGGGGAATTCACCCCTCCACTTT. The chain links TRBV27 to TRBJ1-6, with a tentative D call TRBD1 (6 bases). The CDR3 loop spans 15 amino acids. Trimming left V 5 bases short and J 7 bases short, with 15 bases between. Per germline, CDR1 MNHEY and CDR2 SMNVEV (reference sequence).

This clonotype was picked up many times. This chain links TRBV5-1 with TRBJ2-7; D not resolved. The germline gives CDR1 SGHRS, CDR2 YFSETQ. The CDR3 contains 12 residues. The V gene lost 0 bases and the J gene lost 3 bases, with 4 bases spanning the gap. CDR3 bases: TGCGCCAGCAGCTTGGGGGACTACGAGCAGTACTTC. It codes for CASSLGDYEQYF.

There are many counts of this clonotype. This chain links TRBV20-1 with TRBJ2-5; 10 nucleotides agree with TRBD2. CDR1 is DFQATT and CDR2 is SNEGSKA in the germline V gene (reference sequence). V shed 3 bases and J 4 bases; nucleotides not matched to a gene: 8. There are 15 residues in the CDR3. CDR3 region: CSARDSSGRGETQYF. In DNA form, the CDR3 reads TGCAGTGCTAGGGACTCTAGCGGGAGAGGAGAGACCCAGTACTTC.

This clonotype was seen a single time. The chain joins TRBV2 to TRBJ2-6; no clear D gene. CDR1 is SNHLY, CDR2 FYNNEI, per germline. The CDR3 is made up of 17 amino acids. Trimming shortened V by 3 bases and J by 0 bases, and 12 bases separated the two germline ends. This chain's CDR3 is CASSEMGPRSGANVLTF. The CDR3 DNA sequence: TGTGCCAGCAGTGAGATGGGCCCGCGCTCTGGGGCCAACGTCCTGACTTTC.

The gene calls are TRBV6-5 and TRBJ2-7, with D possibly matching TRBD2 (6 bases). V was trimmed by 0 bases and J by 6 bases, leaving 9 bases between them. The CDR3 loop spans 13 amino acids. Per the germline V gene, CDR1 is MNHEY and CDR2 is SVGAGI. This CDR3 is CASSYSGGAEQYF. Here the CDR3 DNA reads TGTGCCAGCAGTTACTCGGGAGGCGCCGAGCAGTACTTC.

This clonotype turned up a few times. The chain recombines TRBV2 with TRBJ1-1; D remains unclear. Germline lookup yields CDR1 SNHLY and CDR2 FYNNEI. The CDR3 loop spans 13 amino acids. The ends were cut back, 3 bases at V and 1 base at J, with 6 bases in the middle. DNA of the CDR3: TGTGCCAGCAGTGACCACTCGAACACTGAAGCTTTCTTT. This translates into CASSDHSNTEAFF.

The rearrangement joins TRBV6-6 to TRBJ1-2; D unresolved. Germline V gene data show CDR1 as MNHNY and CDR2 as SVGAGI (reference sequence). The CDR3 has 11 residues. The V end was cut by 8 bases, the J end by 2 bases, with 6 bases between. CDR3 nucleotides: TGTGCCAGCGGGTCAAACTATGGCTACACCTTC. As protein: CASGSNYGYTF.

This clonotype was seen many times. The CDR3, as DNA: TGTGCCAGCAGTGCTACGGGACAGGGTAACGAGCAGTACTTC. Protein sequence: CASSATGQGNEQYF. The chain combines TRBV25-1 with TRBJ2-7; the match to TRBD1 covers 9 bases. CDR3 length: 14 amino acids. Germline CDR1 MGHDK, CDR2 SYGVNS. Trimming cost V 4 bases and J 5 bases; bases outside gene matches: 6.

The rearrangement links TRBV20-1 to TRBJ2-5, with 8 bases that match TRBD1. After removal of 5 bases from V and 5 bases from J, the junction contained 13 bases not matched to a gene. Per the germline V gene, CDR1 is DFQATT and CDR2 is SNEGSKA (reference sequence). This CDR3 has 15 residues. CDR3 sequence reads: CSAPPVWTGRETQYF. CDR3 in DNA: TGCAGTGCTCCACCTGTATGGACAGGGCGTGAGACCCAGTACTTC.

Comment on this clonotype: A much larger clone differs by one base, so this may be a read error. In nucleotides, the CDR3 is TGCAGCGGTGAAGAGCCCTCTAAGGCTTTCTTT. It is translated as CSGEEPSKAFF. The chain uses TRBV29-1 and TRBJ1-1; D is ambiguous. CDR1 and CDR2 from the germline V gene are SQVTM and ANQGSEA. The CDR3 is 11 amino acids.

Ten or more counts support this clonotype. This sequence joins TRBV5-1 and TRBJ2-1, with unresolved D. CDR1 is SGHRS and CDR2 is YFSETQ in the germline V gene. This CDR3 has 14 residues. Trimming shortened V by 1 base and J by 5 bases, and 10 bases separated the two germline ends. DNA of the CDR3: TGCGCCAGCAGCTTGTCCGGACGAGACAATGAGCAGTTCTTC. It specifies CASSLSGRDNEQFF.

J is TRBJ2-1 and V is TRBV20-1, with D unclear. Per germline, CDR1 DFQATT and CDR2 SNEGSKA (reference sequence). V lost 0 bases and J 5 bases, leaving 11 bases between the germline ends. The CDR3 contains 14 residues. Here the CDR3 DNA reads TGCAGTGCTAGAGACGACGAAAGGAACAATGAGCAGTTCTTC. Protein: CSARDDERNNEQFF.